This T cell receptor beta chain appears in the sequencing data of a study of regulatory T cells in long-lasting Graves disease. Study-level information: Patients with new Graves' disease had used antithyroid drugs below 3 months.

V was trimmed by 7 bases and J by 6 bases, leaving 12 bases between them. Germline V lookup: CDR1 MNHNS, CDR2 SASEGT. The CDR3 has 12 amino acids. This clonotype showed up many times. Its target is not known. The time point: newly diagnosed GD, antithyroid drugs for less than 3 months. RNA from PBMCs was the source of the TCR library. Study results and limitations: Gene preferences differed: TRBV28, TRBJ1-2, TRBJ2-5 in persistent cases. Persistent Graves' cases showed lower TCR diversity than newly diagnosed cases.

Sequencing libraries for TCR beta were prepared with iRepertoire HTBI primers and Arm-PCR of CDR3 regions. TCRdb reanalysed the multiplex PCR reads using MiXCR and keeps one entry per CDR3 protein. The data show some 220,000 distinct CDR3 sequences, approximately 19% seen once. This sample also belongs to another study, concerning T cells in Graves' hyperthyroidism and ophthalmopathy. This second report adds: No ophthalmopathy progression within 18 months constituted stable Graves' hyperthyroidism.

Sequencing was performed on peripheral blood mononuclear cells (PBMCs), taken at new diagnosis, from a patient treated with antithyroid drugs. This receptor was identified in a woman in her twenties or thirties with Graves disease. The chain is built from TRBV6-1 and TRBJ1-1; no firm D call. The chain's CDR3 is CASTPLGSEAFF. DNA of the CDR3: TGTGCCAGCACCCCTCTTGGATCTGAAGCTTTCTTT.